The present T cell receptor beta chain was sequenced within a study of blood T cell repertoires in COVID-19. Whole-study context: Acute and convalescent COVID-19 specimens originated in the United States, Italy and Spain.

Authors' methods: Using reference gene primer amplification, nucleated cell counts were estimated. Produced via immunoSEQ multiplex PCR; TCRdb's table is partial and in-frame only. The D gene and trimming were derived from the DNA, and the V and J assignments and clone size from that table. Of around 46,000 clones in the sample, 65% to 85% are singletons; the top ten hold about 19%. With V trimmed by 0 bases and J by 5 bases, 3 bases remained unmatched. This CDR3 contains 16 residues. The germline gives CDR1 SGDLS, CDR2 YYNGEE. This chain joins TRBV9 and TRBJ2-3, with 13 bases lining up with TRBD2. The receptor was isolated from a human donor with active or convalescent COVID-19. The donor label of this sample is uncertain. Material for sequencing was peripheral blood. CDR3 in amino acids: CASSVGTSGSIDTQYF. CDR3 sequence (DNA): TGTGCCAGCAGCGTAGGGACTAGCGGGAGTATAGATACGCAGTATTTT.